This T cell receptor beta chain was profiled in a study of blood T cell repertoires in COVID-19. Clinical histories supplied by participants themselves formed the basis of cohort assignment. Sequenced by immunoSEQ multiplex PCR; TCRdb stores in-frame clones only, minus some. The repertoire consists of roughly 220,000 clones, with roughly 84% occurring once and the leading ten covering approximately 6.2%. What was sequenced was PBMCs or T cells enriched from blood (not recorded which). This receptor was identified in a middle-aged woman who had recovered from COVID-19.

CDR3 nucleotides: TGTGCCAGCAGCTTAGATGCGGGCTACCAAGAGACCCAGTACTTC. It encodes CASSLDAGYQETQYF. This rearrangement joins TRBV7-2 to TRBJ2-5, with D possibly TRBD2 on 5 matching bases. This CDR3 spans 15 amino acids. CDR1 and CDR2 from the germline V gene are SGHTA and FQGNSA. Trimming took 1 base from V and 0 from J, leaving 9 bases between them.